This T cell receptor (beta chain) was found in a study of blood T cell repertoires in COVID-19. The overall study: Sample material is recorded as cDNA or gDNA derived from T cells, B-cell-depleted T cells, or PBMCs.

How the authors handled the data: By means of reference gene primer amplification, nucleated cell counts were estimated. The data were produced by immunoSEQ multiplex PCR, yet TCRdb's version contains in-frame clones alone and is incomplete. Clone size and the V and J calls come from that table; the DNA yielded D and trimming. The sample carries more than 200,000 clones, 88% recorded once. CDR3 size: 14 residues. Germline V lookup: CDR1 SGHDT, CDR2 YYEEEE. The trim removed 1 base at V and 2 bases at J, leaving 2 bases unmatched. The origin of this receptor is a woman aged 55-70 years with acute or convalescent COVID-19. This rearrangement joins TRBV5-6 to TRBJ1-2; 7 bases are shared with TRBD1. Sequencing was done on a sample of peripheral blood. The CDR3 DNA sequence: TGTGCCAGCAGCTTGTGGGGACAGAACTATGGCTACACCTTC. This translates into CASSLWGQNYGYTF. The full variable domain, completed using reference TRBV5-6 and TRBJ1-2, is DAGVTQSPTHLIKTRGQQVTLRCSPKSGHDTVSWYQQALGQGPQFIFQYYEEEERQRGNFPDRFSGHQFPNYSSELNVNALLLGDSALYLCASSLWGQNYGYTFGSGTRLTVV.